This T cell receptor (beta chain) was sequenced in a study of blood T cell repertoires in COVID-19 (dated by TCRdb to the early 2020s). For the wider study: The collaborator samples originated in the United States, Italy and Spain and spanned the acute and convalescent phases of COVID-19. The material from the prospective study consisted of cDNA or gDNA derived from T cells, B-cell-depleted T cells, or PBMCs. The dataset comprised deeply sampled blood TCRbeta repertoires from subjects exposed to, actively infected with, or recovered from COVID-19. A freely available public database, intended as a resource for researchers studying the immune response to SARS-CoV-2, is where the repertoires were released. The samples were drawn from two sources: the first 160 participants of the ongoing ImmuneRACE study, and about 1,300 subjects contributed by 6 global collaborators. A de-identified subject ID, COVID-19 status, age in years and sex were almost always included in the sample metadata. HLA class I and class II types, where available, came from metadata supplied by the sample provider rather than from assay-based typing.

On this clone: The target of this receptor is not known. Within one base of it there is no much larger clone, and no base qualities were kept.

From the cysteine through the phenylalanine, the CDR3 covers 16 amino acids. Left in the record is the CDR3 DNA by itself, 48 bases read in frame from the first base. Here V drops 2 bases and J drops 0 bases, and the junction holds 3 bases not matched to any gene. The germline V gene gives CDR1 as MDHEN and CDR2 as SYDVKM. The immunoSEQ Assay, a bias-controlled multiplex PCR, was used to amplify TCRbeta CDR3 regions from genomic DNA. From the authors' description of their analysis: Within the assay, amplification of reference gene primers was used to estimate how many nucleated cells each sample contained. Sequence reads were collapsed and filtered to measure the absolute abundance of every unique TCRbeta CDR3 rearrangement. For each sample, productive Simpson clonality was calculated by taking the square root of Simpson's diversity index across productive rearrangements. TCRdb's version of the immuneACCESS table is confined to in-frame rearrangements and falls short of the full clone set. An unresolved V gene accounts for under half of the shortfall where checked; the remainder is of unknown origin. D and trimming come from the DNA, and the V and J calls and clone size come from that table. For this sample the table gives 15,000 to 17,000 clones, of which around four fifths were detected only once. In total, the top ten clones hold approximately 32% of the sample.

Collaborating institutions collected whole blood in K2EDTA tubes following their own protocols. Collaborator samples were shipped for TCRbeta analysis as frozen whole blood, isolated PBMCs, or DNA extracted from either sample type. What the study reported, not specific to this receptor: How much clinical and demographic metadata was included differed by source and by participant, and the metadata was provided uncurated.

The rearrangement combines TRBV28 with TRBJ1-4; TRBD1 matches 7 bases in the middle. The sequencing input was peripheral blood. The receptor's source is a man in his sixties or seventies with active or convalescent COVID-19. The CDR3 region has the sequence CASSLTGAATNEKLFF. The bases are TGTGCCAGCAGTTTAACAGGGGCTGCAACTAATGAAAAACTGTTTTTT.